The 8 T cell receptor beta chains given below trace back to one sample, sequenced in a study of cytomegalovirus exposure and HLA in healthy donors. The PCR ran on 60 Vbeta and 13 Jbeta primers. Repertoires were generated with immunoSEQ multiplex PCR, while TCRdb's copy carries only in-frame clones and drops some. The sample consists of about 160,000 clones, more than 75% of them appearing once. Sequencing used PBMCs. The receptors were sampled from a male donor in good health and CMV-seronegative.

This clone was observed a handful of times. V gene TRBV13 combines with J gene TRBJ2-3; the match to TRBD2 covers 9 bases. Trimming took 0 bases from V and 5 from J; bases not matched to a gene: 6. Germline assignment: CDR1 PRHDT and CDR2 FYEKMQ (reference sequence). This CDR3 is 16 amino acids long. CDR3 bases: TGTGCCAGCAGCTTAGGCCGTGGCGGGAGGGGAGATACGCAGTATTTT. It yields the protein CASSLGRGGRGDTQYF.

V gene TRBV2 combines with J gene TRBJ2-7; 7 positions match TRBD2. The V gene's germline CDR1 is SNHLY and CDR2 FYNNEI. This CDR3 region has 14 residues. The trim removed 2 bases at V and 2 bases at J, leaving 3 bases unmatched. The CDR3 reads CASSERGGPYEQYF. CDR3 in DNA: TGTGCCAGCAGTGAAAGGGGAGGGCCCTACGAGCAGTACTTC.

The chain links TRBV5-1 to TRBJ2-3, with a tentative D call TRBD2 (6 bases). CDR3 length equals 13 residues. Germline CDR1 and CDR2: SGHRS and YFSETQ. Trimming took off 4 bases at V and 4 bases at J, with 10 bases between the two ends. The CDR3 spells CASSDSGPDTQYF. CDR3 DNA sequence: TGCGCCAGCAGCGATAGCGGCCCAGATACGCAGTATTTT.

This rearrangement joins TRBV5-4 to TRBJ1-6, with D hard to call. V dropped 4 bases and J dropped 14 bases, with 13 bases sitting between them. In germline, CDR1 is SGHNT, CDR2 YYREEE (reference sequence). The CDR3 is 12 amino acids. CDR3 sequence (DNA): TGTGCCAGCAGCCAGGACGGGATGGCCCTCCACTTT. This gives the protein CASSQDGMALHF.

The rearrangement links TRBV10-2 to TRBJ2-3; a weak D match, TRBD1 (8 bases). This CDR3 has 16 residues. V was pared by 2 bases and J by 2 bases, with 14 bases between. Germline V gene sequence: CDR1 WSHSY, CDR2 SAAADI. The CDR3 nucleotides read TGCGCCAGCAGTGAGAGGACAGGGAGGGCCACAGATACGCAGTATTTT. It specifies CASSERTGRATDTQYF.

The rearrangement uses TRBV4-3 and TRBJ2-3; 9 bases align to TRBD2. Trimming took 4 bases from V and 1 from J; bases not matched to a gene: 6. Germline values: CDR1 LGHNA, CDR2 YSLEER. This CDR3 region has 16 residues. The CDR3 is CASSLDASGGTDTQYF. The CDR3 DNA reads TGCGCCAGCAGCCTAGATGCTAGCGGGGGCACAGATACGCAGTATTTT.

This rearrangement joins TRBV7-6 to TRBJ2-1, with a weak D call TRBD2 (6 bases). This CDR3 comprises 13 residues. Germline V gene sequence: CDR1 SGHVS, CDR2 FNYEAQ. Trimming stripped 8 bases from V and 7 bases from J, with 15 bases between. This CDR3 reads CASGTGEKNEQFF. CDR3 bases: TGTGCCAGCGGAACGGGAGAAAAGAATGAGCAGTTCTTC.

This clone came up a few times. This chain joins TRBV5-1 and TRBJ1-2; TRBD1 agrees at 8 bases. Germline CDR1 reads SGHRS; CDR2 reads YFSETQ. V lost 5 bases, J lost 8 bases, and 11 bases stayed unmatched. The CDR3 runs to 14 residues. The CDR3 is CASRTTGASDGYTF. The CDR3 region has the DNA TGCGCCAGCAGAACGACAGGGGCCTCCGACGGCTACACCTTC.